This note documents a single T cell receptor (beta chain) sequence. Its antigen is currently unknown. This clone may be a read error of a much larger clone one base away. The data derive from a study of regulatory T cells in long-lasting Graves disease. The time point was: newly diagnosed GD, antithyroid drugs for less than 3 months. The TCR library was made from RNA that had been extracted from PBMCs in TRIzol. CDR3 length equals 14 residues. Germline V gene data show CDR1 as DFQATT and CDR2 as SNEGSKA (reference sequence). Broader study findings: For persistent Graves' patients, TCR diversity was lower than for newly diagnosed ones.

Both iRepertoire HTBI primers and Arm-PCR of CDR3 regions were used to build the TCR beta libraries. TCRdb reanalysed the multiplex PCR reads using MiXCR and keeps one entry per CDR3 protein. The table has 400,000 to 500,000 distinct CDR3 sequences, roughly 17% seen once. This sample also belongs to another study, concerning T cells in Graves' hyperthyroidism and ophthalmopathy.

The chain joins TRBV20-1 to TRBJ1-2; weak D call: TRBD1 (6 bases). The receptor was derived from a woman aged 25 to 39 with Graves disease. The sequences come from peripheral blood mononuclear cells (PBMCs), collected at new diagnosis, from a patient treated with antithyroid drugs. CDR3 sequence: CSANPGHSNYGFTF. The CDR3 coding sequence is TGCAGTGCTAATCCGGGACATTCTAACTATGGCTTCACCTTC.